The 19 T cell receptor beta chains below were found in one sample sequenced in a study of technical replicates of blood from several donors. Libraries were prepared by immunoSEQ multiplex PCR; TCRdb keeps only in-frame clonotypes and omits some of them. The data contain some 69,000 clones, 75% to 90% of them singletons. The sample comprised PBMCs. The receptor set was obtained from a human donor in good health. Some clones in this sample may be carry-over from other donors' samples.

V is TRBV5-1 and J is TRBJ1-3; weak D call: TRBD1 (6 bases). V was pared by 4 bases and J by 8 bases, with 13 bases between. CDR1 SGHRS and CDR2 YFSETQ come from the germline V gene. CDR3 size: 13 residues. CDR3 in DNA: TGCGCCAGCAGCGTACAGGGAGGGGACACCATATATTTT. Amino acid sequence: CASSVQGGDTIYF.

The chain uses TRBV7-6 and TRBJ2-3, with no clear D. Germline V gene sequence: CDR1 SGHVS, CDR2 FNYEAQ. This CDR3 is built from 12 residues. V lost 5 bases and J lost 6, with 9 bases in between. The CDR3 is CASSNSMDTQYF. In DNA form, the CDR3 reads TGTGCCAGCAGCAACAGCATGGATACGCAGTATTTT.

The chain links TRBV5-4 to TRBJ2-1, with 8 nucleotides matching TRBD2. Trimming removed 3 bases from V and 1 base from J; junction bases left unmatched: 3. CDR1 and CDR2 (germline): SGHNT, YYREEE (reference sequence). This CDR3 comprises 15 residues. The DNA for the CDR3 is TGTGCCAGCAGCTCGGGACTAGTTTCCTACAATGAGCAGTTCTTC. Translated, it gives CASSSGLVSYNEQFF.

This chain connects TRBV11-2 to TRBJ2-1; 9 nucleotides match TRBD2. The germline V gene has CDR1 SGHAT and CDR2 FQNNGV. The CDR3 spans 14 residues. Trimming removed 7 bases from V and 7 bases from J; junction bases left unmatched: 8. CDR3 coding DNA: TGTGCCAGCACCGGCTTGCGGGGGGGGAATGAGCAGTTCTTC. Translation: CASTGLRGGNEQFF.

The chain employs TRBV6-6 and TRBJ2-5, with 7 bases fitting TRBD2. The V and J ends lost 7 bases and 5 bases, in that order; junction bases with no gene match: 10. The CDR3 covers 14 residues. The germline CDR1 and CDR2 sequences are MNHNY and SVGAGI (reference sequence). CDR3 sequence (DNA): TGTGCCAGCATTGTGGGCGGGAGAGGGGAGACCCAGTACTTC. Residues: CASIVGGRGETQYF.

This chain uses TRBV7-9 with TRBJ2-7; TRBD2 agrees at 10 bases. The trim removed 10 bases at V and 0 bases at J, leaving 9 bases unmatched. The CDR3 has 15 amino acids. Germline V CDR1 and CDR2: SEHNR, FQNEAQ (reference sequence). The CDR3 reads CAKKRTSGLSYEQYF. In DNA, the CDR3 is TGTGCCAAAAAACGGACTAGCGGACTCTCCTACGAGCAGTACTTC.

The rearrangement uses TRBV7-9 and TRBJ1-2; D gene ambiguous. V was shortened by 5 bases and J by 3 bases, with 19 bases between the two germline ends. Germline V gene data show CDR1 as SEHNR and CDR2 as FQNEAQ (reference sequence). The CDR3 is made up of 16 amino acids. CDR3 residues: CASSPGGLAEDYGYTF. CDR3 sequence (DNA): TGTGCCAGCAGCCCAGGCGGGTTGGCAGAGGACTATGGCTACACCTTC.

The genes are TRBV10-3 and TRBJ2-5; D perhaps matches TRBD2 (6 bases). CDR1 is ENHRY and CDR2 is SYGVKD in the germline V gene. The CDR3 runs 14 residues. With 10 bases removed from V and 4 bases from J, the gap between germline ends came to 19 bases. CDR3 amino acids: CATVGGKYRETQYF. The CDR3 DNA reads as TGTGCCACTGTGGGCGGGAAGTATAGAGAGACCCAGTACTTC.

V and J are TRBV19 and TRBJ1-2, with a weak D call TRBD1 (6 bases). Looked up from germline, CDR1 is LNHDA and CDR2 is SQIVND (reference sequence). The CDR3 contains 13 residues. V lost 6 bases and J 6 bases, leaving 14 bases between the germline ends. The DNA for the CDR3 is TGTGCCAGTAGGGGACAAAGGTTTGATGGCTACACCTTC. Translating it yields CASRGQRFDGYTF.

This chain joins TRBV7-3 and TRBJ2-2; TRBD1 agrees at 8 bases. Per the germline V gene, CDR1 is SGHTA and CDR2 is FQGTGA. This CDR3 has 16 amino acids. V trimming: 2 bases; J trimming: 4 bases; junction bases outside the gene matches: 6. CDR3 in amino acids: CASSLQGAVGTGELFF. CDR3 bases: TGTGCCAGCAGCTTACAGGGGGCAGTAGGCACCGGGGAGCTGTTTTTT.

The J gene is TRBJ2-7, the V gene TRBV25-1; possibly TRBD2 for D (5 bases). The CDR3 extends over 14 amino acids. Germline V gives CDR1 MGHDK, CDR2 SYGVNS. With 2 bases removed from V and 7 bases from J, the gap between germline ends came to 15 bases. The CDR3 nucleotides are TGTGCCAGCAGTGAACTCCACCCGGGGTCTGAGCAGTACTTC. It is translated as CASSELHPGSEQYF.

The chain combines TRBV6-6 with TRBJ1-5; tentative D call: TRBD1 (5 bases). V gave up 6 bases and J gave up 4 bases, with 19 bases separating them. Germline CDR1 MNHNY, CDR2 SVGAGI (reference sequence). This CDR3 comprises 16 residues. The CDR3 loop reads CASSPSSGGGNQPQHF. CDR3 sequence (DNA): TGTGCCAGCAGCCCTAGTTCGGGGGGAGGAAATCAGCCCCAGCATTTT.

This clone was recorded a few times. V is TRBV6-4 and J is TRBJ2-3; 10 bases match TRBD2. The CDR3 has 16 residues. The V and J ends lost 2 bases and 5 bases, in that order; junction bases with no gene match: 7. CDR1 and CDR2 from the germline V gene are MRHNA and SNTAGT. As DNA, the CDR3 is TGTGCCAGCAGTGACGTAGCGGGGGGAGGTAAAGATACGCAGTATTTT. It codes for CASSDVAGGGKDTQYF.

The chain carries TRBV2 and TRBJ2-5; 8 positions match TRBD2. The CDR3 runs 15 residues. J lost 7 bases, V lost 6 bases, and 13 bases had no gene match. Germline CDR1 and CDR2: SNHLY and FYNNEI. The CDR3 loop is CASRGISGKKGTQYF. CDR3 coding DNA: TGTGCCAGCAGGGGGATTAGCGGGAAAAAGGGGACCCAGTACTTC.

The chain carries TRBV12-2 and TRBJ2-3; the table's D call, TRBD1, was not checked against the DNA. TRBV12-2 is labeled a pseudogene. The CDR3 length is 20 residues. CDR3: CASRLPSRASLRQGCDTQYF. The CDR3 DNA sequence: TGTGCAAGTCGCTTACCGTCACGCGCGAGTCTGCGACAGGGGTGTGATACGCAGTATTTT.

This chain joins TRBV7-9 and TRBJ2-5, with 7 nucleotides matching TRBD2. V shed 7 bases and J 7 bases; nucleotides not matched to a gene: 3. This CDR3 comprises 11 residues. From germline, CDR1 is SEHNR and CDR2 FQNEAQ (reference sequence). This CDR3 reads CASTGGGTQYF. The CDR3 coding sequence is TGTGCCAGCACGGGGGGAGGGACCCAGTACTTC.

The chain recombines TRBV7-9 with TRBJ2-1, with 10 positions matching TRBD2. Germline lookup yields CDR1 SEHNR and CDR2 FQNEAQ (reference sequence). With 5 bases clipped from V and 2 bases from J, the junction kept 9 bases outside the gene matches. This CDR3 comprises 17 residues. The CDR3 loop reads CASSPGTLAGAYNEQFF. The CDR3 coding sequence is TGTGCCAGCAGCCCCGGTACTCTAGCGGGAGCCTACAATGAGCAGTTCTTC.

The V and J genes are TRBV5-4 and TRBJ1-1, with TRBD1 matching 8 bases. Per the germline V gene, CDR1 is SGHNT and CDR2 is YYREEE (reference sequence). The CDR3 is 16 amino acids. The J segment lost 4 bases and the V segment lost 4 bases, leaving 12 bases of the junction unmatched. CDR3 nucleotide sequence: TGTGCCAGCAGCACCGCCGGGACAGGCGGGGTCACTGAAGCTTTCTTT. Protein: CASSTAGTGGVTEAFF.

This chain joins TRBV5-5 and TRBJ2-5; 8 nucleotides agree with TRBD2. Trimming cost V 3 bases and J 4 bases; bases outside gene matches: 5. CDR3 length: 14 residues. Looked up from germline, CDR1 is SGHKS and CDR2 is YYEKEE (reference sequence). The CDR3 coding sequence is TGTGCCAGCAGCTCCCCCGCGGGGGGAGAGACCCAGTACTTC. This encodes CASSSPAGGETQYF.